The clone carrying this TCR beta chain was counted ten times or more. What it binds is unknown. These data come from a study of spatial heterogeneity in lung cancer. The study, taken as a whole, reports: TCRs found ubiquitously expanded in tumor appeared in blood more at resection than at follow-up.

The sample's time point: sample taken at primary tumor resection. In each case, whole RNA from tumor, nontumor lung or frozen PBMC was sequenced unsorted. A unique molecular identifier was attached to every TCR cDNA molecule. A single record per CDR3 protein comes from TCRdb applying MiXCR to the 5' RACE reads. In the table there are 39,000 or so distinct CDR3 sequences, roughly 8% of which are singletons. Sequencing was performed on PBMCs, taken at surgery. The receptor comes from a male donor with early-stage non-small cell lung cancer.

The CDR3, as DNA: TGTGCCAGCAGTGACCGACCGTTTGGCGCAGATACGCAGTATTTT. Translation: CASSDRPFGADTQYF. The rearrangement links TRBV6-4 to TRBJ2-3; D remains unclear. Between the trimmed V and J ends, which lost 2 bases and 4 bases, there was a span of 13 bases. Germline assignment: CDR1 MRHNA and CDR2 SNTAGT. This CDR3 has 15 amino acids.